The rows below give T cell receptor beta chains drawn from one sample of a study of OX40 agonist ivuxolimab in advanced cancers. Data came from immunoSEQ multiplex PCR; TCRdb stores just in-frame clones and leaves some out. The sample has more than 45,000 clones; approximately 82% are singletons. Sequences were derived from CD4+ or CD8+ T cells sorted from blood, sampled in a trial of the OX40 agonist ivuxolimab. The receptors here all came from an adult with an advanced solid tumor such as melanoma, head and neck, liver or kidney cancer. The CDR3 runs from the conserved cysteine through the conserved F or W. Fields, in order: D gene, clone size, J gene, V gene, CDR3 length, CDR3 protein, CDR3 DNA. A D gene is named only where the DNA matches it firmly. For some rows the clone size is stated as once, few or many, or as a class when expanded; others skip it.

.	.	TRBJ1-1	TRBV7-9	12	CASSLDVSEAFF	TGTGCCAGCAGCTTAGATGTGTCAGAAGCTTTCTTT
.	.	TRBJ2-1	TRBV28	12	CASSLGSRFQFF	TGTGCCAGCAGTTTAGGTAGTCGGTTCCAGTTCTTC
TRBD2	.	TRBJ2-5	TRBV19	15	CASSIPGGAGETQYF	TGTGCCAGTAGTATCCCGGGGGGGGCTGGAGAGACCCAGTACTTC
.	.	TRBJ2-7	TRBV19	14	CASSIDPLTYEQYF	TGTGCCAGTAGTATAGATCCTCTGACTTACGAGCAGTACTTC
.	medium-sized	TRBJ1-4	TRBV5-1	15	CASSFAAVQREKLFF	TGCGCCAGCAGCTTCGCAGCAGTCCAACGTGAAAAACTGTTTTTT
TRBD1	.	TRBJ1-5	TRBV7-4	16	CASSLERTGGRQPQHF	TGTGCCAGCAGCTTAGAAAGGACAGGGGGCAGACAGCCCCAGCATTTT
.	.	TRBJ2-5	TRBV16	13	CASSQGLEETQYF	TGTGCCAGCAGCCAAGGACTTGAAGAGACCCAGTACTTC
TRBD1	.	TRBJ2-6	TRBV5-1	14	CASRDRAGANVLTF	TGCGCCAGCAGAGACAGGGCTGGGGCCAACGTCCTGACTTTC
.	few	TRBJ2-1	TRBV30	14	CAWSTGIPYNEQFF	TGTGCCTGGAGTACAGGGATCCCTTACAATGAGCAGTTCTTC
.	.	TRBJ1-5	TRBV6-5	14	CASSYSGPRWPQHF	TGTGCCAGCAGTTACTCGGGGCCACGATGGCCCCAGCATTTT
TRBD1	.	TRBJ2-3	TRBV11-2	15	CASSTGTGETDTQYF	TGTGCCAGCAGCACCGGGACAGGGGAAACAGATACGCAGTATTTT
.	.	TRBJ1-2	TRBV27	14	CASSLKGEGYGYTF	TGTGCCAGCAGTTTGAAGGGTGAGGGCTATGGCTACACCTTC
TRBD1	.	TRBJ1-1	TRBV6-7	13	CASRVDRGGEAFF	TGTGCCAGCAGAGTCGACAGGGGTGGTGAAGCTTTCTTT
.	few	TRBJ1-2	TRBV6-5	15	CASSPLSSGIYGYTF	TGTGCCAGCAGTCCCCTCTCGTCAGGGATCTATGGCTACACCTTC
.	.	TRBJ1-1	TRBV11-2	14	CASSLVGRATEAFF	TGTGCCAGCAGCCTCGTTGGGAGAGCCACTGAAGCTTTCTTT
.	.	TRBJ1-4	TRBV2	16	CASTYIEPATNEKLFF	TGTGCCAGCACATACATAGAGCCTGCAACTAATGAAAAACTGTTTTTT